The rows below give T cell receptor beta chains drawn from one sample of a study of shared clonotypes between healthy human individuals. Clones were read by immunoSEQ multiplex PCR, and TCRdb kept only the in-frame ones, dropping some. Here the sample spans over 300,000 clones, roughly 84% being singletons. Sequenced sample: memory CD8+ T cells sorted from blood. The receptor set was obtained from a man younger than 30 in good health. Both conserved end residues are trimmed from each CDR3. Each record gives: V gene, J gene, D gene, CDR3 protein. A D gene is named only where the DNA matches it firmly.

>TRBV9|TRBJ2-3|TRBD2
ASSAAGGTDTQY
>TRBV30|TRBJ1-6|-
AWSVLWGDNSPLH
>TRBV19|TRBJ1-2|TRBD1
ASSLGQGLLTFYGYT
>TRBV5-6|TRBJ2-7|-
ASSSEGRDEQY
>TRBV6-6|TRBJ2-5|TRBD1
ASSLDRAQETQY
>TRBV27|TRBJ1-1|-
TSSLSIGYAEAF
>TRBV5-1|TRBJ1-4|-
ASSLNGEKLF
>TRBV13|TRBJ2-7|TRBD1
ASSLMGQGHYEQY
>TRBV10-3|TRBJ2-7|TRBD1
AISERGQGVPYEQY
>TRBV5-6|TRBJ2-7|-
ASSFGVEQY
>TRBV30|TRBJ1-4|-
AWSDLSEPSAANEKLF
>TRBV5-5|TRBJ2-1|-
ASSLPGSYNEQF
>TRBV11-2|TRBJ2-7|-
ASSPEGYEQY
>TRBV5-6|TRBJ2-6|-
ASSLVRTISSGANVLT
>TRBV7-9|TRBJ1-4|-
ASSSLRWIEGQKLF
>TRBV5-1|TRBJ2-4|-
ASSLGRVGQNIQY
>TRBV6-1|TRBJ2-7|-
ASSATGTYLSYEQY
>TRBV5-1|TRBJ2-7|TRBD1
ASYDRVYFYEQY
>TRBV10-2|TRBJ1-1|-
ASSEPGMNTEAF
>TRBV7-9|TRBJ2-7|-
ASSPGGGSGY
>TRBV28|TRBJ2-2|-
ASSVGQNTGELF
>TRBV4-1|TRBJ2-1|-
ASSQEYLLAYNEQF
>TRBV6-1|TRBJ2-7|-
ASSENRFYEQY
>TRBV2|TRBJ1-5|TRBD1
ASSSPGTGTGLNQPQH
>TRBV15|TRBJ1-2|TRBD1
ATSPETGRIEYGYT
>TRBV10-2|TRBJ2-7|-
ASSEYRPYEQY